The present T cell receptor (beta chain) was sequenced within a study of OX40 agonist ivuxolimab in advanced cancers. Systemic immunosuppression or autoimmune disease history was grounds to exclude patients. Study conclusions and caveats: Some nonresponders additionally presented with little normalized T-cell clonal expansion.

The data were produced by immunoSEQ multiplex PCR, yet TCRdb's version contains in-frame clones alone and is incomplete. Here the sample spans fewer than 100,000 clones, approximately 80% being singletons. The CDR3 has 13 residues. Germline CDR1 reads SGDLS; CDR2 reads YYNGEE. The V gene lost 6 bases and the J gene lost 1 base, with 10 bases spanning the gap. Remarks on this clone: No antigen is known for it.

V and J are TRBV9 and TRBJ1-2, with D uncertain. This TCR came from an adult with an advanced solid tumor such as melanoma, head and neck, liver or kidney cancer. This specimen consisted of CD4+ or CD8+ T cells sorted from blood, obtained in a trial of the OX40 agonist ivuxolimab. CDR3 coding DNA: TGTGCCAGCACCCTGACGGTTAACTATGGCTACACCTTC. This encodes CASTLTVNYGYTF.